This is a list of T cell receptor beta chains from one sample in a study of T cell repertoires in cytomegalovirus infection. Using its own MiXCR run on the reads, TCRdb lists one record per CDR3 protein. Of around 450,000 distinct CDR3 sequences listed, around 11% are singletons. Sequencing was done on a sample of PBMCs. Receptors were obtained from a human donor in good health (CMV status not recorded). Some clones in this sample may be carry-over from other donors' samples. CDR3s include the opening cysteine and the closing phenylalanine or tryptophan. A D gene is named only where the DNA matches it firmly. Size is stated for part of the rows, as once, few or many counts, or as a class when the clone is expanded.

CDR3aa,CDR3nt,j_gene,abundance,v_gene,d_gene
CASERGAGNTIYF,TGTGCCAGCGAGAGGGGAGCTGGAAACACCATATATTTT,TRBJ1-3,many,TRBV12-3/TRBV12-4,.
CAGTKGTEAFF,TGTGCCGGAACAAAAGGGACTGAAGCTTTCTTT,TRBJ1-1,many,TRBV19,.
CASAGSGASYEQYF,TGTGCCAGTGCAGGGAGCGGGGCCTCCTACGAGCAGTACTTC,TRBJ2-7,many,TRBV19,TRBD2
CASSLTPAVYNEQFF,TGTGCCAGCAGCCTTACTCCGGCAGTCTACAATGAGCAGTTCTTC,TRBJ2-1,many,TRBV5-4,.
CASSIADTGYTF,TGTGCCAGTAGTATAGCCGATACCGGCTACACCTTC,TRBJ1-2,few,TRBV19,.
CASSHRDPEAFF,TGTGCCAGCAGCCACCGGGACCCTGAAGCTTTCTTT,TRBJ1-1,many,TRBV7-9,.
CSAEKEPDTQYF,TGCAGTGCGGAAAAAGAGCCAGATACGCAGTATTTT,TRBJ2-3,few,TRBV20-1,.
CASILTGGVGYTF,TGTGCCAGCATCCTGACAGGGGGGGTTGGCTACACCTTC,TRBJ1-2,.,TRBV12-3/TRBV12-4,TRBD1
CSVEVPGDGNTIYF,TGCAGCGTTGAAGTTCCAGGGGACGGAAACACCATATATTTT,TRBJ1-3,.,TRBV29-1,.
CASSFGGPGNTIYF,TGTGCCAGCAGCTTCGGGGGGCCAGGAAACACCATATATTTT,TRBJ1-3,many,TRBV7-8,.
CASKKQGVGEQYF,TGTGCCAGCAAGAAACAGGGGGTCGGCGAGCAGTACTTC,TRBJ2-7,many,TRBV6-1,TRBD1
CASSLVWGIDTGELFF,TGTGCCAGCAGCTTAGTCTGGGGGATAGACACCGGGGAGCTGTTTTTT,TRBJ2-2,many,TRBV7-6,.
CASTLGGVGTEAFF,TGTGCCAGCACCCTCGGGGGGGTCGGAACTGAAGCTTTCTTT,TRBJ1-1,many,TRBV13,.
CASSLGGTAASYGYTF,TGTGCCAGCAGCTTAGGGGGGACAGCGGCTAGCTATGGCTACACCTTC,TRBJ1-2,many,TRBV7-2,TRBD1
CASSSLAPLGNLQFF,TGTGCCAGCAGCTCATTAGCGCCCCTCGGAAACCTGCAGTTCTTC,TRBJ2-1,many,TRBV11-2,.
CASSRTGEEQYF,TGTGCCAGCAGCCGGACAGGGGAAGAGCAGTACTTC,TRBJ2-7,many,TRBV28,TRBD1
CASSLDDRNEQFF,TGTGCCAGCAGCTTGGATGATAGGAATGAGCAGTTCTTC,TRBJ2-1,many,TRBV7-2,.
CASSLTSEEQETQYF,TGTGCCAGCAGCTTAACGTCGGAGGAACAAGAGACCCAGTACTTC,TRBJ2-5,many,TRBV7-3,.
CASSQGRGQGRSGNSPLHF,TGTGCCAGCAGCCAAGGAAGGGGACAGGGAAGAAGCGGTAATTCACCCCTCCACTTT,TRBJ1-6,.,TRBV3-1,TRBD1
CASSEQSSYNEQFF,TGTGCCAGCAGTGAGCAGAGCTCCTACAATGAGCAGTTCTTC,TRBJ2-1,.,TRBV6-4,.
CSVAQGNSPLHF,TGCAGCGTGGCACAGGGGAACTCACCCCTCCACTTT,TRBJ1-6,few,TRBV29-1,TRBD1
CASSPSFRGYTF,TGTGCCAGCAGCCCCTCGTTCCGGGGCTACACCTTC,TRBJ1-2,many,TRBV12-3/TRBV12-4,.
CSASTGDGSPLHF,TGCAGTGCTTCAACAGGGGACGGATCACCCCTCCACTTT,TRBJ1-6,many,TRBV20-1,TRBD1
CASSVDRASYEQYF,TGTGCCAGCAGCGTGGACAGGGCCTCCTACGAGCAGTACTTC,TRBJ2-7,many,TRBV7-8,TRBD1
CASSATGDQETQYF,TGTGCCAGCAGCGCAACAGGAGACCAAGAGACCCAGTACTTC,TRBJ2-5,.,TRBV5-6,.
CASSHDRGITYEQYF,TGTGCCAGCAGCCACGACAGGGGAATAACCTACGAGCAGTACTTC,TRBJ2-7,many,TRBV7-2,TRBD1
CASSLSASTGELFF,TGTGCCAGCAGCTTATCCGCAAGCACCGGGGAGCTGTTTTTT,TRBJ2-2,many,TRBV7-6,.
CSAHSWDSSLNEQFF,TGCAGTGCTCACAGTTGGGACAGTAGTCTCAATGAGCAGTTCTTC,TRBJ2-1,.,TRBV20-1,TRBD1
CASSIDRGMNTEAFF,TGTGCCAGCAGTATTGACAGGGGAATGAACACTGAAGCTTTCTTT,TRBJ1-1,.,TRBV2,TRBD1
CASSLALQGASMDTEAFF,TGTGCCAGCAGCTTAGCGCTGCAGGGGGCTTCGATGGACACTGAAGCTTTCTTT,TRBJ1-1,many,TRBV7-8,TRBD1
CASSPSQGLNQPQHF,TGTGCCAGCAGCCCCTCGCAGGGACTCAATCAGCCCCAGCATTTT,TRBJ1-5,many,TRBV28,.
CSAPGTSGIISYNEQFF,TGCAGTGCTCCCGGGACTAGCGGGATTATATCCTACAATGAGCAGTTCTTC,TRBJ2-1,few,TRBV20-1,TRBD2
CASSVTGLRNQPQHF,TGTGCCAGCAGCGTAACGGGACTGCGGAATCAGCCCCAGCATTTT,TRBJ1-5,many,TRBV7-8,.
CASSLAASGSVEQYF,TGTGCCAGCAGTTTAGCTGCTAGCGGGAGCGTCGAGCAGTACTTC,TRBJ2-7,many,TRBV12-3/TRBV12-4,TRBD2
CASSVRLIDQPQHF,TGCGCCAGCAGCGTTCGCCTAATCGATCAGCCCCAGCATTTT,TRBJ1-5,.,TRBV4-1,.
CSAGQGTGYGYTF,TGCAGTGCGGGACAGGGGACCGGCTATGGCTACACCTTC,TRBJ1-2,few,TRBV20-1,TRBD1
CASSFDHTGELFF,TGTGCCAGCAGTTTCGATCACACCGGGGAGCTGTTTTTT,TRBJ2-2,many,TRBV12-3/TRBV12-4,.